These T cell receptor beta chains were read from a single sample in a study of Ad26.COV2.S vaccination and SARS-CoV-2 variants. TCRdb's copy holds only in-frame clones and misses some; the assay was immunoSEQ multiplex PCR. The sample consists of about 380,000 clones, roughly four fifths of them appearing once. The sample consisted of peripheral blood, taken in a trial of Ad26.COV2.S vaccine versus placebo. Every receptor here comes from a person aged 18-60 years who received the Ad26.COV2.S COVID-19 vaccine or a placebo. The conserved cysteine and the conserved F or W are not part of the CDR3 here.

J	V	CDR3
TRBJ2-1	TRBV5-4	ASSLWAGNYNEQF
TRBJ2-7	TRBV9	ASSPPGRNYEQY
TRBJ2-7	TRBV3-1/TRBV3-2	ASSQVPAGGGEQY
TRBJ1-4	TRBV30	AWGVNEKLF
TRBJ1-2	TRBV18	ASSPLQGDGYT
TRBJ2-1	TRBV2	ASKEREYDEQF
TRBJ1-2	TRBV11-3	ASSERQGANYGYT
TRBJ2-7	TRBV28	ASSLLQGGDEQY
TRBJ2-1	TRBV5-1	ASMTGGPLVNEQF
TRBJ1-2	TRBV19	ASSTQTGGDGYT
TRBJ2-7	TRBV27	ASSWWGMSSYEQY
TRBJ1-1	TRBV7-9	ASSVEGMNTEAF
TRBJ1-6	TRBV19	ASSWDTHYNSPLH
TRBJ1-6	TRBV6-5	ASSPTRDSPLH
TRBJ1-2	TRBV11-2	ASSLDRAANYGYT
TRBJ1-1	TRBV4-3	ASSQDGDRDTEAF
TRBJ2-5	TRBV28	ASSYLSGRREETQY
TRBJ2-7	TRBV19	ASSPRQTGNFGYEQY
TRBJ1-5	TRBV12-3/TRBV12-4	AGRQGLGPQH
TRBJ1-2	TRBV12-5	ASGSGYGYT
TRBJ2-1	TRBV7-9	ASSLGELAGYNEQF
TRBJ1-4	TRBV6-6	ASSRPNEKLF
TRBJ2-5	TRBV5-1	ASSGLPGREETQY
TRBJ1-1	TRBV15	ATQGRNTEAF
TRBJ1-1	TRBV6-5	ASSYDRGQGEAF
TRBJ2-5	TRBV6-4	ASSPEVGQTQY
TRBJ1-1	TRBV6-5	ASSYASEAF
TRBJ2-3	TRBV5-6	ASSLFSFGVQADTQY
TRBJ1-2	TRBV19	ASSIAADYGYT
TRBJ2-3	TRBV6-1	ASSELAGGLLLFTDTQY
TRBJ2-1	TRBV9	ASSREAYSYNEQF
TRBJ1-2	TRBV6-5	ASTSPRGYGYT
TRBJ1-1	TRBV12-5	ASGLITPIRTEAF
TRBJ1-3	TRBV14	ASSPSGARNTIY
TRBJ2-3	TRBV4-2	ASSQEWAYAGVSTDTQY